The 24 T cell receptor beta chains listed next were all sequenced from one sample in a study of T cell responses to AZD1222 COVID-19 vaccine. The assay was immunoSEQ multiplex PCR, and TCRdb's table has in-frame clones only and misses some. The sample has approximately 150,000 clones; about 90% are singletons. This specimen was peripheral blood, taken 28 days after the second AZD1222 dose. These receptors were obtained from an adult who received the AZD1222 COVID-19 vaccine.

The J gene is TRBJ1-1, the V gene TRBV18; 7 bases match TRBD1. The J segment lost 5 bases and the V segment lost 1 base, leaving 10 bases of the junction unmatched. The CDR3 spans 16 residues. Germline CDR1 is KGHSH and CDR2 is LQKENI. CDR3 sequence (DNA): TGTGCCAGCTCACCACGAAGCAGGGGGGGAACAACTGAAGCTTTCTTT. The encoded protein is CASSPRSRGGTTEAFF.

The rearrangement joins TRBV30 to TRBJ1-1, with 10 bases lining up with TRBD1. Germline assignment: CDR1 GTSNPN and CDR2 SVGIG (reference sequence). J lost 5 bases, V lost 6 bases, and 9 bases had no gene match. The CDR3 is 14 amino acids. The CDR3 DNA follows: TGTGCCTGTACCTCCGGGACAGGGGAGACTGAAGCTTTCTTT. Translation: CACTSGTGETEAFF.

The rearrangement uses TRBV11-3 and TRBJ2-1, with a tentative D call TRBD2 (6 bases). Germline V gene data show CDR1 as SGHNT and CDR2 as YENEEA. The V and J ends lost 1 base and 2 bases respectively, with 9 bases between them. This CDR3 region has 15 residues. CDR3 sequence (DNA): TGTGCCAGCAGCTTAGGGGGGGTGACCTACAATGAGCAGTTCTTC. It yields the protein CASSLGGVTYNEQFF.

The chain couples TRBV15 to TRBJ1-1; D gene unclear. In germline, CDR1 is LNHNV, CDR2 YYDKDF (reference sequence). The V end lost 0 bases, the J end lost 5 bases, and 13 bases lay between the germline ends. The CDR3 sequence is 15 residues long. CDR3 protein: CATSRDPTGRTEAFF. For the CDR3, the DNA is TGTGCCACCAGCAGAGATCCCACTGGGAGGACTGAAGCTTTCTTT.

This clone was counted a single time. The genes are TRBV5-4 and TRBJ1-2, with 7 bases identical to TRBD1. This CDR3 region has 15 residues. CDR1 is SGHNT, CDR2 YYREEE, per germline (reference sequence). V shed 0 bases and J 4 bases; nucleotides not matched to a gene: 6. As DNA, the CDR3 is TGTGCCAGCAGCTTGGAACAGGGGCCGGCCTATGGCTACACCTTC. This gives the protein CASSLEQGPAYGYTF.

This clone was picked up one time. V usage is TRBV30 and J usage is TRBJ2-7; D is tentatively TRBD1 or TRBD2 (5 bases each). The V end lost 3 bases, the J end lost 6 bases, and 24 bases lay between the germline ends. The CDR3 runs 16 residues. From germline, CDR1 is GTSNPN and CDR2 SVGIG (reference sequence). This CDR3 is CAWSPSRDYLRVEQYF. In DNA, the CDR3 is TGTGCCTGGAGCCCCTCTCGGGATTACCTCAGGGTCGAGCAGTACTTC.

The rearrangement links TRBV9 to TRBJ2-5; TRBD2 is a possible D gene (6 bases). V lost 4 bases and J lost 1, with 20 bases in between. The CDR3 is 17 amino acids. Germline assignment: CDR1 SGDLS and CDR2 YYNGEE. Written as DNA, the CDR3 is TGTGCCAGCAGCTCTATAGGTTGGGACGGGAGCCAAGAGACCCAGTACTTC. It codes for CASSSIGWDGSQETQYF.

The rearrangement joins TRBV7-9 to TRBJ1-3; the match to TRBD1 covers 11 bases. V was clipped by 4 bases and J by 1 base; unmatched bases: 9. Germline CDR1 and CDR2: SEHNR and FQNEAQ (reference sequence). This CDR3 region has 18 residues. The CDR3 sequence is CASSSSLGQGESGNTIYF. The CDR3 nucleotides are TGTGCCAGCAGCTCGTCGCTGGGACAGGGGGAATCTGGAAACACCATATATTTT.

V gene TRBV30 combines with J gene TRBJ2-3; tentatively, D is TRBD2 (6 bases). The CDR3 length is 12 residues. Germline assignment: CDR1 GTSNPN and CDR2 SVGIG (reference sequence). Trimming took off 5 bases at V and 2 bases at J, with 8 bases between the two ends. The CDR3 sequence: CAWEDYTDTQYF. The CDR3 region has the DNA TGTGCCTGGGAGGACTACACAGATACGCAGTATTTT.

CDR3 region: CAISESINRGEAFF. The CDR3 DNA is TGTGCCATCAGTGAGTCAATCAACAGGGGTGAAGCTTTCTTT. The rearrangement uses TRBV10-3 and TRBJ1-1, with TRBD1 matching over 7 bases. After removal of 0 bases from V and 7 bases from J, the junction contained 5 bases not matched to a gene. The CDR3 covers 14 residues. Germline V lookup: CDR1 ENHRY, CDR2 SYGVKD.

The chain carries TRBV19 and TRBJ2-1; D may be TRBD1 or TRBD2 (6 bases each). The CDR3 has 14 amino acids. Per the germline V gene, CDR1 is LNHDA and CDR2 is SQIVND (reference sequence). V was pared by 5 bases and J by 7 bases, with 15 bases between. CDR3 coding DNA: TGTGCCAGTAGTCCCTTGACTAGGGGGAATGAGCAGTTCTTC. Translating it yields CASSPLTRGNEQFF.

The sample holds one count of this clone. The rearrangement links TRBV5-1 to TRBJ1-6; TRBD1 matches 12 bases. Germline lookup yields CDR1 SGHRS and CDR2 YFSETQ. With V trimmed by 0 bases and J by 12 bases, 4 bases remained unmatched. CDR3 length equals 15 residues. The CDR3 loop reads CASSLEGTGGLPLHF. CDR3 sequence (DNA): TGCGCCAGCAGCTTGGAAGGGACAGGGGGCTTACCCCTCCACTTT.

Regarding this clone: The identical CDR3 is also encoded by other nucleotide sequences in the sample. CDR3 sequence: CASSYGGGTDTQYF. CDR3 in DNA: TGTGCCAGCAGTTATGGGGGGGGGACAGATACGCAGTATTTT. The chain recombines TRBV6-5 with TRBJ2-3; 7 bases agree with TRBD2. The ends lost 3 bases at V and 3 bases at J; junction bases unmatched: 3. This CDR3 contains 14 residues. CDR1 and CDR2 from the germline V gene are MNHEY and SVGAGI.

This clone came up once. The chain is built from TRBV6-4 and TRBJ1-1; D may be TRBD1 (6 bases). The CDR3 contains 13 residues. CDR1 and CDR2 from the germline V gene are MRHNA and SNTAGT. Trimming took off 3 bases at V and 4 bases at J, with 9 bases between the two ends. CDR3 in amino acids: CASSEGAGTEAFF. In nucleotides, the CDR3 is TGTGCCAGCAGTGAGGGGGCTGGCACTGAAGCTTTCTTT.

This chain uses TRBV5-4 with TRBJ1-1, with D unclear. The CDR3 runs 12 residues. In germline, CDR1 is SGHNT, CDR2 YYREEE (reference sequence). V was pared by 0 bases and J by 6 bases, with 6 bases between. In DNA, the CDR3 is TGTGCCAGCAGCTTGGGCCAGGCTGAAGCTTTCTTT. It encodes CASSLGQAEAFF.

This chain uses TRBV9 with TRBJ1-6; possibly TRBD1 for D (5 bases). V was trimmed by 3 bases and J by 3 bases, leaving 7 bases between them. The germline CDR1 and CDR2 sequences are SGDLS and YYNGEE. This CDR3 has 14 amino acids. The CDR3: CASSGGDYNSPLHF. CDR3 nucleotides: TGTGCCAGCAGCGGAGGGGACTATAATTCACCCCTCCACTTT.

The V call is TRBV6-5, the J call TRBJ1-4, with a tentative D call TRBD1 (5 bases). The CDR3 is 14 amino acids. V lost 6 bases and J lost 6, with 14 bases in between. CDR1 is MNHEY and CDR2 is SVGAGI in the germline V gene. CDR3 sequence: CASRRGYGYEKLFF. CDR3 bases: TGTGCCAGCAGAAGGGGTTACGGCTATGAAAAACTGTTTTTT.

This chain links TRBV27 with TRBJ1-1; D gene ambiguous. CDR1 is MNHEY and CDR2 is SMNVEV in the germline V gene (reference sequence). Trimming removed 0 bases from V and 8 bases from J, with 10 bases in between. CDR3 length equals 13 residues. CDR3 protein: CASSLSGQGEAFF. The CDR3 bases are TGTGCCAGCAGTTTATCAGGCCAAGGGGAAGCTTTCTTT.

This rearrangement joins TRBV11-2 to TRBJ1-2; 7 bases agree with TRBD1. Germline assignment: CDR1 SGHAT and CDR2 FQNNGV. This CDR3 is built from 16 residues. V shed 5 bases, J shed 1 base, and the junction held 10 bases outside the gene matches. CDR3 in DNA: TGTGCCAGCAGCCCAGGGGGGGGACACTTTAACTATGGCTACACCTTC. It translates to CASSPGGGHFNYGYTF. The whole variable domain, filled in from reference TRBV11-2 and TRBJ1-2, reads EAGVAQSPRYKIIEKRQSVAFWCNPISGHATLYWYQQILGQGPKLLIQFQNNGVVDDSQLPKDRFSAERLKGVDSTLKIQPAKLEDSAVYLCASSPGGGHFNYGYTFGSGTRLTVV.

V and J are TRBV18 and TRBJ1-6; perhaps TRBD1 as D (5 bases). The V end was cut by 1 base, the J end by 5 bases, with 9 bases between. Germline V gene data show CDR1 as KGHSH and CDR2 as LQKENI. This CDR3 comprises 15 residues. The CDR3 DNA is TGTGCCAGCTCACCACGGACACCTGATAATTCACCCCTCCACTTT. This translates into CASSPRTPDNSPLHF.

As concerns this clone: At the DNA level, this CDR3 is encoded by other sequences in the same sample as well. This chain joins TRBV18 and TRBJ1-5, with D perhaps TRBD1 (5 bases). Germline values: CDR1 KGHSH, CDR2 LQKENI. The CDR3 contains 13 residues. The V and J ends lost 2 bases and 5 bases respectively, with 7 bases between them. The CDR3 DNA reads as TGTGCCAGCTCACCAGGGGGGGATCAGCCCCAGCATTTT. As protein: CASSPGGDQPQHF. Based on the CDR3 plus reference TRBV18 and TRBJ1-5, the full variable domain is NAGVMQNPRHLVRRRGQEARLRCSPMKGHSHVYWYRQLPEEGLKFMVYLQKENIIDESGMPKERFSAEFPKEGPSILRIQQVVRGDSAAYFCASSPGGDQPQHFGDGTRLSIL.

V usage is TRBV7-9 and J usage is TRBJ1-2; possible D gene TRBD1, 5 bases. Germline CDR1 and CDR2: SEHNR and FQNEAQ (reference sequence). Trimming left V 6 bases short and J 8 bases short, with 13 bases between. This CDR3 is built from 12 residues. Here the CDR3 DNA reads TGTGCCAGCAGATCAGGGATGGGGGGCTACACCTTC. This gives the protein CASRSGMGGYTF.

The CDR3 is CASSLKQQDNSPLHF. DNA for the CDR3: TGTGCCAGCAGCTTGAAACAGCAGGATAATTCACCCCTCCACTTT. This rearrangement joins TRBV5-4 to TRBJ1-6; no reliable D call. Germline loops: CDR1 SGHNT, CDR2 YYREEE (reference sequence). The germline V and J ends were trimmed by 1 base and 5 bases, with 10 bases remaining between them. CDR3 size: 15 residues.

This clone was seen a few times. The chain uses TRBV3-1 (or the pseudogene TRBV3-2) and TRBJ2-5, with 9 positions matching TRBD2. This CDR3 contains 16 residues. The germline CDR1 and CDR2 sequences are LGHDT and YNNKEL (reference sequence). V lost 4 bases and J lost 1; bases outside the gene matches: 7. As DNA, the CDR3 is TGTGCCAGCAGCCTCGAGGGACTAGCAGCCCAAGAGACCCAGTACTTC. Residues: CASSLEGLAAQETQYF.